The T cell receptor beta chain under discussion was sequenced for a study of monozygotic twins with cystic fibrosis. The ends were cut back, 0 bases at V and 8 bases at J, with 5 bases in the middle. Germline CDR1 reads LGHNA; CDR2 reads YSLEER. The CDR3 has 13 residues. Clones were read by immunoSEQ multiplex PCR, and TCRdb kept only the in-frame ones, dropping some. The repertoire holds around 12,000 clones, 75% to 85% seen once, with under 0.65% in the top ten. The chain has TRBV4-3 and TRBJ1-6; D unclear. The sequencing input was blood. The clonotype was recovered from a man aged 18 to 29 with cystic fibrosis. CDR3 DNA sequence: TGCGCCAGCAGCCAAGACGAATATTCACCCCTCCACTTT. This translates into CASSQDEYSPLHF.